This passage covers 20 T cell receptor beta chains from one sample sequenced in a study of blood T cell repertoires in COVID-19. Libraries were prepared by immunoSEQ multiplex PCR; TCRdb keeps only in-frame clonotypes and omits some of them. The data hold approximately 250,000 clones, with about 87% observed a single time. Sequencing input: PBMCs or T cells enriched from blood (not recorded which). All receptors derive from a middle-aged woman who had been exposed to COVID-19.

V usage is TRBV5-1 and J usage is TRBJ2-5, with D perhaps TRBD2 (6 bases). The germline gives CDR1 SGHRS, CDR2 YFSETQ. The CDR3 spans 15 residues. Trimming removed 7 bases from V and 2 bases from J, with 18 bases in between. The CDR3 DNA reads as TGCGCCAGCGGTAGGGGTAGCGGTAGACAAGAGACCCAGTACTTC. Translated, it gives CASGRGSGRQETQYF.

Concerning this clone: Other DNA sequences in the same sample also yield this CDR3. The rearrangement links TRBV7-9 to TRBJ1-1; no definite D call. Trimming cost V 3 bases and J 1 base, with 6 bases left between them. This CDR3 has 13 residues. Germline CDR1 and CDR2: SEHNR and FQNEAQ (reference sequence). The chain's CDR3 is CASSFQENTEAFF. The CDR3 coding sequence is TGTGCCAGCAGCTTCCAGGAGAACACTGAAGCTTTCTTT.

The chain recombines TRBV7-6 with TRBJ1-4; D might be TRBD1 (5 bases). The length of the CDR3 is 15 residues. From germline, CDR1 is SGHVS and CDR2 FNYEAQ. Deletions cut 5 bases from V and 8 bases from J, with 18 bases between. In nucleotides, the CDR3 is TGTGCCAGCAGCCCGAGGACTAAGGGGCAAGAAAAACTGTTTTTT. Translation: CASSPRTKGQEKLFF.

The rearrangement links TRBV11-2 to TRBJ1-2, with D possibly TRBD1 on 5 matching bases. CDR3 length equals 14 residues. The germline CDR1 and CDR2 sequences are SGHAT and FQNNGV. Trimming shortened V by 3 bases and J by 4 bases, and 12 bases separated the two germline ends. CDR3 in DNA: TGTGCCAGCAGCTTGTTAGGTGGGGCCTATGGCTACACCTTC. It codes for CASSLLGGAYGYTF.

The V gene is TRBV30, the J gene TRBJ1-1; TRBD1 agrees at 7 bases. There are 14 residues in the CDR3. Germline V lookup: CDR1 GTSNPN, CDR2 SVGIG (reference sequence). V dropped 2 bases and J dropped 0; count of bases not matched to a gene: 3. The CDR3 region has the DNA TGTGCCTGGAGTCGGGACAGCTTGAACACTGAAGCTTTCTTT. Translation: CAWSRDSLNTEAFF.

V gene TRBV19 combines with J gene TRBJ1-2; D is undetermined. Germline V gives CDR1 LNHDA, CDR2 SQIVND (reference sequence). V was shortened by 7 bases and J by 7 bases, with 7 bases between the two germline ends. The CDR3 has 10 amino acids. The CDR3 sequence is CASNFGGYTF. Written as DNA, the CDR3 is TGTGCCAGTAATTTCGGTGGCTACACCTTC.

This clone was seen more than once but under ten times. V and J are TRBV6-1 and TRBJ1-2, with no clear D. From germline, CDR1 is MNHNS and CDR2 SASEGT. Trimming removed 2 bases from V and 3 bases from J, with 10 bases in between. The CDR3 is made up of 14 amino acids. CDR3 in amino acids: CASSELENYYGYTF. CDR3 DNA sequence: TGTGCCAGCAGTGAACTCGAGAATTACTATGGCTACACCTTC.

The chain couples TRBV27 to TRBJ2-5; the D gene is possibly TRBD1 (7 bases). V gave up 2 bases and J gave up 5 bases, with 15 bases separating them. The CDR3 length is 15 residues. Germline loops: CDR1 MNHEY, CDR2 SMNVEV (reference sequence). The CDR3 sequence is CASSLESAGGETQYF. The DNA for the CDR3 is TGTGCCAGCAGTTTAGAGTCCGCAGGGGGGGAGACCCAGTACTTC.

This clone was counted between two and nine times. CDR3: CASSDSRSWVAGNTEAFF. CDR3 in DNA: TGTGCCAGCAGTGACTCGAGGTCGTGGGTAGCCGGGAACACTGAAGCTTTCTTT. The rearrangement uses TRBV6-4 and TRBJ1-1; no reliable D call. The CDR3 is made up of 18 amino acids. Germline V gene lookup returns CDR1 MRHNA and CDR2 SNTAGT. Trimming took off 0 bases at V and 1 base at J, with 18 bases between the two ends.

This sequence joins TRBV5-4 and TRBJ2-7, with TRBD2 identical over 7 bases. The CDR3 loop spans 16 amino acids. The V gene end was trimmed by 0 bases and the J gene end by 12 bases; junction bases not matched to a gene: 18. Germline values: CDR1 SGHNT, CDR2 YYREEE (reference sequence). The CDR3 loop reads CASSLGPRERAPATYV. CDR3 DNA: TGTGCCAGCAGCTTGGGGCCGCGGGAGAGGGCCCCCGCTACGTACGTC.

The gene calls are TRBV6-2 or TRBV6-3 and TRBJ1-3, with D tentatively TRBD1 (5 bases). Germline lookup yields CDR1 MNHEY and CDR2 SVGEGT. CDR3 length: 18 residues. Trimming left V 0 bases short and J 0 bases short, with 15 bases between. DNA for the CDR3: TGTGCCAGCAGTTACTCGATTGCGGGACCCAACTCTGGAAACACCATATATTTT. This codes for CASSYSIAGPNSGNTIYF.

The J gene is TRBJ2-5, the V gene TRBV11-3; a possible D gene is TRBD2 (7 bases). CDR3 length: 18 amino acids. From germline, CDR1 is SGHNT and CDR2 YENEEA. V was cut by 1 base and J by 0 bases, with 18 bases left in between. CDR3 bases: TGTGCCAGCAGCTTAGTGACGGTTCGGGGGGCGCACCAAGAGACCCAGTACTTC. This gives the protein CASSLVTVRGAHQETQYF.

The chain combines TRBV19 with TRBJ2-3; TRBD2 matches 7 bases. With V trimmed by 7 bases and J by 0 bases, 4 bases remained unmatched. The germline V gene has CDR1 LNHDA and CDR2 SQIVND (reference sequence). The CDR3 sequence is 14 residues long. The CDR3 here is CASKRRESTDTQYF. The DNA of the CDR3 is TGTGCCAGTAAAAGGCGGGAGAGCACAGATACGCAGTATTTT. The full variable domain, in which reference TRBV19 and TRBJ2-3 provide the parts outside the CDR3, is DGGITQSPKYLFRKEGQNVTLSCEQNLNHDAMYWYRQDPGQGLRLIYYSQIVNDFQKGDIAEGYSVSREKKESFPLTVTSAQKNPTAFYLCASKRRESTDTQYFGPGTRLTVL.

Worth noting for this clone: At one of its ends the junction is not consistent with the germline gene, which may arise from a read error. V is TRBV5-1 and J is TRBJ2-5; D gene ambiguous. Germline V lookup: CDR1 SGHRS, CDR2 YFSETQ. CDR3 size: 14 residues. CDR3 DNA sequence: TGTGCCAGCAGCTTGTCCCGAACGGGAGAGACCCAGTACTTC. The encoded protein is CASSLSRTGETQYF.

This chain links TRBV7-6 with TRBJ2-1; 12 bases are shared with TRBD1. The V and J ends lost 3 bases and 7 bases, in that order; junction bases with no gene match: 4. The length of the CDR3 is 15 residues. CDR1 and CDR2 from the germline V gene are SGHVS and FNYEAQ. The CDR3 DNA reads TGTGCCAGCAGCTTGGGACAGGGGGCGAATAATGAGCAGTTCTTC. Its translation: CASSLGQGANNEQFF.

The V gene is TRBV5-1, the J gene TRBJ2-7; D ambiguous. Per germline, CDR1 SGHRS and CDR2 YFSETQ. V was trimmed by 0 bases and J by 1 base, leaving 11 bases between them. The CDR3 consists of 15 residues. The CDR3 nucleotides are TGCGCCAGCAGCTTGGTTTCAACAGTATCCTACGAGCAGTACTTC. It translates to CASSLVSTVSYEQYF.

The chain recombines TRBV4-1 with TRBJ1-5, with unresolved D. The V gene lost 0 bases and the J gene lost 4 bases, with 16 bases spanning the gap. The CDR3 consists of 17 residues. Germline V lookup: CDR1 MGHRA, CDR2 YSYEKL. CDR3 amino acids: CASSQDVFRVTNQPQHF. The CDR3 region has the DNA TGCGCCAGCAGCCAAGATGTATTTAGAGTGACAAATCAGCCCCAGCATTTT.

The J gene is TRBJ2-4, the V gene TRBV2, with TRBD2 matching over 11 bases. Germline assignment: CDR1 SNHLY and CDR2 FYNNEI. V lost 6 bases to trimming and J lost 3 bases; unmatched junction nucleotides: 16. This CDR3 spans 19 amino acids. The CDR3 DNA follows: TGTGCCAGCAGCCCCCTCGTACTAGCGGGAGCTCAGGACAAAAACATTCAGTACTTC. It yields the protein CASSPLVLAGAQDKNIQYF.

This rearrangement joins TRBV9 to TRBJ2-7, with D possibly matching TRBD2 (7 bases). V was pared by 3 bases and J by 5 bases, with 15 bases between. From germline, CDR1 is SGDLS and CDR2 YYNGEE. The CDR3 sequence is 14 residues long. For the CDR3, the DNA is TGTGCCAGCAGCGCGTCGGGGGGCCGGGACGAGCAGTACTTC. Protein: CASSASGGRDEQYF.

The rearrangement uses TRBV30 and TRBJ1-6; D unclear. V lost 3 bases to trimming and J lost 4 bases, with 25 bases between them. The V gene's germline CDR1 is GTSNPN and CDR2 SVGIG (reference sequence). The CDR3 totals 19 residues. The CDR3 DNA is TGTGCCTGGAGGGGCAGCCCCGGGGAGCCTACGGTTTATAATTCACCCCTCCACTTT. Translating it yields CAWRGSPGEPTVYNSPLHF. The variable domain in full, with the rest retrieved from reference TRBV30 and TRBJ1-6, is SQTIHQWPATLVQPVGSPLSLECTVEGTSNPNLYWYRQAAGRGLQLLFYSVGIGQISSEVPQNLSASRPQDRQFILSSKKLLLSDSGFYLCAWRGSPGEPTVYNSPLHFGNGTRLTVT.